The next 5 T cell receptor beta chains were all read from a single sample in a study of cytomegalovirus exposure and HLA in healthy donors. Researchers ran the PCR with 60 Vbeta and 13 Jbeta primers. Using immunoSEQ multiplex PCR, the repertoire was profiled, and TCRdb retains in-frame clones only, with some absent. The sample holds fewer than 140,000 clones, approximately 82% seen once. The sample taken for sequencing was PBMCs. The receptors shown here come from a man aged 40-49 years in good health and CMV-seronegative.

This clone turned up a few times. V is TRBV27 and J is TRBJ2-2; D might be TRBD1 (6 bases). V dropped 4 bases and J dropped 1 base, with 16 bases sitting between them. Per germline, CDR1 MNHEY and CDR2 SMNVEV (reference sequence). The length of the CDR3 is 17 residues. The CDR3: CASSSLRDTRNTGELFF. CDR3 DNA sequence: TGTGCCAGCAGTTCCCTTAGGGACACCAGGAACACCGGGGAGCTGTTTTTT.

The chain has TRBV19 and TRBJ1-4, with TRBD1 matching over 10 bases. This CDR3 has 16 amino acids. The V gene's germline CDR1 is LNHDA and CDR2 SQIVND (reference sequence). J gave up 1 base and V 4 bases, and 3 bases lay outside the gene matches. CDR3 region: CASSTGTGVTNEKLFF. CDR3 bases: TGTGCCAGTAGTACCGGGACAGGGGTAACTAATGAAAAACTGTTTTTT.

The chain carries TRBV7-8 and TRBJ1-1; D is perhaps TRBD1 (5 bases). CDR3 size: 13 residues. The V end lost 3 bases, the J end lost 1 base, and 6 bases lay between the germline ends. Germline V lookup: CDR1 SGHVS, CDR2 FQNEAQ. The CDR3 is CASSFTGNTEAFF. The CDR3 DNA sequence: TGTGCCAGCAGCTTTACAGGGAACACTGAAGCTTTCTTT.

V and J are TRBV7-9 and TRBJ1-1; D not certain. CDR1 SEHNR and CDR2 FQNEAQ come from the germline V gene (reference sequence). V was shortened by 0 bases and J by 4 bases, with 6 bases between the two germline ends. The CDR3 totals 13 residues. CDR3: CASSLASGTEAFF. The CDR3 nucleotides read TGTGCCAGCAGCTTAGCTTCGGGCACTGAAGCTTTCTTT. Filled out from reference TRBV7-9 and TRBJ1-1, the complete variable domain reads DTGVSQNPRHKITKRGQNVTFRCDPISEHNRLYWYRQTLGQGPEFLTYFQNEAQLEKSRLLSDRFSAERPKGSFSTLEIQRTEQGDSAMYLCASSLASGTEAFFGQGTRLTVV.

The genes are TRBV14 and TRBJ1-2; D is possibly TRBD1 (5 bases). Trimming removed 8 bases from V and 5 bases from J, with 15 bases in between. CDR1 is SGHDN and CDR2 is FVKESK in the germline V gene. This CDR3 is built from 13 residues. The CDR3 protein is CASGASRGYGYTF. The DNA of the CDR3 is TGTGCCAGCGGCGCATCTAGGGGATATGGCTACACCTTC.